These 29 T cell receptor beta chains were sequenced from one sample in a study of blood T cell repertoires in COVID-19. The repertoire was sequenced with immunoSEQ multiplex PCR; TCRdb's copy has only in-frame clones and lacks some. Of some 150,000 clones listed, 75% to 95% were seen once; the top ten hold about 0.55%. The specimen was peripheral blood. Source of these receptors: a man over 45 with acute or convalescent COVID-19.

This clone was picked up one time. V is TRBV6-5 and J is TRBJ2-3; the match to TRBD2 covers 9 bases. Germline assignment: CDR1 MNHEY and CDR2 SVGAGI. V shed 4 bases, J shed 5 bases, and the junction held 10 bases outside the gene matches. The CDR3 runs 16 residues. The CDR3 DNA reads as TGTGCCAGCAGTTCCGAAGGCGGGAGGGCCCTAGATACGCAGTATTTT. It is translated as CASSSEGGRALDTQYF.

This chain uses TRBV5-5 with TRBJ2-1; 8 bases line up with TRBD2. Germline V CDR1 and CDR2: SGHKS, YYEKEE (reference sequence). With 5 bases clipped from V and 8 bases from J, the junction kept 12 bases outside the gene matches. This CDR3 spans 15 amino acids. CDR3 nucleotides: TGTGCCAGCAGACCCGGGACTAGAGGCTTCCATGAGCAGTTCTTC. This gives the protein CASRPGTRGFHEQFF.

The rearrangement uses TRBV6-5 and TRBJ1-2, with 8 bases fitting TRBD1. Trimming removed 0 bases from V and 8 bases from J; junction bases left unmatched: 5. The CDR3 consists of 14 residues. CDR1 is MNHEY, CDR2 SVGAGI, per germline. CDR3 sequence: CASSYSWTGTGYTF. For the CDR3, the DNA is TGTGCCAGCAGTTACTCATGGACAGGGACCGGCTACACCTTC.

The chain couples TRBV6-5 to TRBJ2-2; TRBD1 agrees at 7 bases. CDR1 and CDR2 (germline): MNHEY, SVGAGI. CDR3 length: 15 amino acids. J was trimmed by 1 base and V by 6 bases; bases with no gene match: 5. CDR3 sequence reads: CASSHRQGNTGELFF. The CDR3 nucleotides are TGTGCCAGCAGCCATAGACAGGGGAACACCGGGGAGCTGTTTTTT.

This sequence joins TRBV7-2 and TRBJ2-7; 10 nucleotides match TRBD1. V shed 1 base and J 2 bases; nucleotides not matched to a gene: 2. The germline gives CDR1 SGHTA, CDR2 FQGNSA. This CDR3 is built from 15 residues. The CDR3 sequence is CASSLGTGGTYEQYF. The CDR3 region has the DNA TGTGCCAGCAGCTTAGGGACAGGGGGTACCTACGAGCAGTACTTC.

The rearrangement links TRBV27 to TRBJ2-1; 9 bases are shared with TRBD2. V shed 5 bases, J shed 9 bases, and the junction held 11 bases outside the gene matches. Germline-derived CDR1 and CDR2 are MNHEY and SMNVEV (reference sequence). This CDR3 comprises 15 residues. CDR3 nucleotide sequence: TGTGCCAGCAGTCCCTCTAGCGGGAAGAGGGGTGAGCAGTTCTTC. Translated: CASSPSSGKRGEQFF.

V is TRBV19 and J is TRBJ1-2; TRBD1 matches at 7 bases. V trimming: 0 bases; J trimming: 6 bases; junction bases outside the gene matches: 4. CDR1 is LNHDA and CDR2 is SQIVND in the germline V gene (reference sequence). The CDR3 has 14 residues. The CDR3 here is CASSIDRGTDGYTF. CDR3 nucleotide sequence: TGTGCCAGTAGTATAGACAGGGGGACGGATGGCTACACCTTC.

V and J are TRBV7-3 and TRBJ2-1, with 8 bases aligning to TRBD1. J was trimmed by 12 bases and V by 5 bases; bases with no gene match: 6. The CDR3 is made up of 12 amino acids. Germline CDR1 is SGHTA and CDR2 is FQGTGA. This CDR3 reads CASSQGAGTQFF. The CDR3 DNA reads TGTGCCAGCAGCCAGGGGGCGGGAACGCAGTTCTTC.

The count of this clone is one. The gene calls are TRBV7-8 and TRBJ2-1, with a possible D match to TRBD1 (5 bases). The CDR3 has 14 residues. Looked up from germline, CDR1 is SGHVS and CDR2 is FQNEAQ. V was cut by 5 bases and J by 3 bases, with 11 bases left in between. This CDR3 is CASSRAQGYNEQFF. In nucleotides, the CDR3 is TGTGCCAGCAGCCGAGCCCAGGGCTACAATGAGCAGTTCTTC.

This chain links TRBV4-2 with TRBJ2-1; a possible D gene is TRBD1 (7 bases). The V end was cut by 0 bases, the J end by 3 bases, with 18 bases between. From germline, CDR1 is LGHNA and CDR2 YNFKEQ. The CDR3 is made up of 18 amino acids. This CDR3 reads CASSQDTMDRRVYNEQFF. CDR3 in DNA: TGTGCCAGCAGCCAAGATACGATGGACAGGAGGGTCTACAATGAGCAGTTCTTC.

This chain connects TRBV27 to TRBJ2-7; 15 nucleotides match TRBD2. With V trimmed by 6 bases and J by 5 bases, 5 bases remained unmatched. Looked up from germline, CDR1 is MNHEY and CDR2 is SMNVEV (reference sequence). There are 15 residues in the CDR3. This CDR3 reads CASRTWTSGRDEQYF. The CDR3 nucleotides are TGTGCCAGCAGGACTTGGACTAGCGGGAGGGACGAGCAGTACTTC.

The genes are TRBV18 and TRBJ2-7, with TRBD1 identical over 7 bases. The V segment lost 3 bases and the J segment 0 bases; nucleotides outside the gene matches: 2. The CDR3 covers 14 residues. CDR1 and CDR2 (germline): KGHSH, LQKENI. The DNA of the CDR3 is TGTGCCAGCTCACCTGGGACAGACTCCTACGAGCAGTACGTC. Its translation: CASSPGTDSYEQYV.

The rearrangement uses TRBV5-4 and TRBJ1-2; D unclear. Germline CDR1 is SGHNT and CDR2 is YYREEE (reference sequence). The ends were cut back, 4 bases at V and 5 bases at J, with 21 bases in the middle. This CDR3 region has 16 residues. The CDR3 DNA reads as TGTGCCAGCAGCCCCCCTTCGCGGATCTCGGGGTATGGCTACACCTTC. Protein: CASSPPSRISGYGYTF.

The gene calls are TRBV18 and TRBJ2-7, with 13 bases identical to TRBD2. CDR3 length: 16 amino acids. V shed 0 bases, J shed 3 bases, and the junction held 2 bases outside the gene matches. Germline lookup yields CDR1 KGHSH and CDR2 LQKENI. CDR3 region: CASSPPRTSGSYEQYF. CDR3 DNA sequence: TGTGCCAGCTCACCACCGAGGACTAGCGGGAGCTACGAGCAGTACTTC.

This clone was seen just once. The V gene is TRBV7-9, the J gene TRBJ2-5; D might be TRBD2 (5 bases). Germline CDR1 SEHNR, CDR2 FQNEAQ (reference sequence). V lost 3 bases to trimming and J lost 4 bases, with 12 bases between them. This CDR3 region has 14 residues. The CDR3 region is CASSFWGVGETQYF. In DNA, the CDR3 is TGTGCCAGCAGCTTCTGGGGAGTCGGAGAGACCCAGTACTTC.

The rearrangement uses TRBV19 and TRBJ1-4, with TRBD1 matching 8 bases. From germline, CDR1 is LNHDA and CDR2 SQIVND (reference sequence). CDR3 size: 14 residues. Trimming at V came to 6 bases and at J to 6 bases, leaving 6 bases not matched to a gene. CDR3 protein: CASSSDRVDEKLFF. For the CDR3, the DNA is TGTGCCAGTAGCTCGGACAGGGTCGATGAAAAACTGTTTTTT.

This chain joins TRBV9 and TRBJ1-1; TRBD1 agrees at 7 bases. Trimming removed 0 bases from V and 0 bases from J; junction bases left unmatched: 5. The germline gives CDR1 SGDLS, CDR2 YYNGEE. The CDR3 runs to 16 residues. CDR3 nucleotides: TGTGCCAGCAGCGTAGGTAATAGGGGGCTGAACACTGAAGCTTTCTTT. It encodes CASSVGNRGLNTEAFF. The variable domain in full, with the rest retrieved from reference TRBV9 and TRBJ1-1, is DSGVTQTPKHLITATGQRVTLRCSPRSGDLSVYWYQQSLDQGLQFLIQYYNGEERAKGNILERFSAQQFPDLHSELNLSSLELGDSALYFCASSVGNRGLNTEAFFGQGTRLTVV.

The chain joins TRBV15 to TRBJ2-2, with no clear D. Per the germline V gene, CDR1 is LNHNV and CDR2 is YYDKDF (reference sequence). V gave up 3 bases and J gave up 5 bases, with 7 bases separating them. CDR3 length: 13 residues. The CDR3 DNA sequence: TGTGCCACCAGCAGGCGGCAGACCGGGGAGCTGTTTTTT. Residues: CATSRRQTGELFF.

The chain recombines TRBV19 with TRBJ2-2; TRBD2 matches at 11 bases. The V gene's germline CDR1 is LNHDA and CDR2 SQIVND (reference sequence). The ends lost 10 bases at V and 2 bases at J; junction bases unmatched: 6. This CDR3 comprises 15 residues. CDR3 DNA sequence: TGTGCCACCTTGGGACTAGCGGCTAACACCGGGGAGCTGTTTTTT. Its translation: CATLGLAANTGELFF.

The chain links TRBV28 to TRBJ2-4, with D possibly TRBD1 on 6 matching bases. Germline lookup yields CDR1 MDHEN and CDR2 SYDVKM. V lost 2 bases and J lost 1, with 9 bases in between. The CDR3 loop spans 15 amino acids. CDR3 protein: CASSLNRVAKNIQYF. The CDR3 nucleotides read TGTGCCAGCAGTTTAAACAGGGTGGCCAAAAACATTCAGTACTTC.

The chain couples TRBV29-1 to TRBJ2-3; 11 positions match TRBD1. The CDR3 runs to 17 residues. The germline gives CDR1 SQVTM, CDR2 ANQGSEA. The V and J ends lost 6 bases and 4 bases, in that order; junction bases with no gene match: 15. CDR3 amino acids: CSVPRGDRGRWADTQYF. The CDR3 bases are TGCAGCGTGCCCCGAGGGGACAGGGGGAGGTGGGCAGATACGCAGTATTTT.

This sequence joins TRBV28 and TRBJ2-4; 9 bases align to TRBD2. The CDR3 is made up of 19 amino acids. V trimming: 3 bases; J trimming: 1 base; junction bases outside the gene matches: 13. CDR1 and CDR2 from the germline V gene are MDHEN and SYDVKM. This chain's CDR3 is CASSFVASGKVLAKNIQYF. The CDR3 coding sequence is TGTGCCAGCAGTTTTGTAGCTAGCGGGAAGGTTTTGGCCAAAAACATTCAGTACTTC.

The rearrangement uses TRBV12-3 or TRBV12-4 and TRBJ1-1; the D gene is possibly TRBD1 (5 bases). The V and J ends lost 4 bases and 2 bases respectively, with 8 bases between them. CDR3 size: 13 residues. The CDR3 DNA reads as TGTGCCAGCAGTTCTAGGGGTAACACTGAAGCTTTCTTT. This codes for CASSSRGNTEAFF.

V is TRBV6-5 and J is TRBJ2-2; weak D call: TRBD1 (7 bases). The CDR3 length is 14 residues. Germline loops: CDR1 MNHEY, CDR2 SVGAGI. V gave up 6 bases and J gave up 7 bases, with 15 bases separating them. The CDR3 region has the DNA TGTGCCAGCAGAAATGGAGGGGGCAACGGGGAGCTGTTTTTT. This codes for CASRNGGGNGELFF.

J is TRBJ1-1 and V is TRBV5-1; the D gene is possibly TRBD1 (6 bases). Germline values: CDR1 SGHRS, CDR2 YFSETQ. V shed 4 bases and J shed 2 bases, with 15 bases lying between them. The CDR3 is made up of 15 amino acids. DNA of the CDR3: TGCGCCAGCAGCAGTGGACAGATTATTAACACTGAAGCTTTCTTT. As protein: CASSSGQIINTEAFF.

This chain joins TRBV19 and TRBJ1-5, with D possibly TRBD1 on 5 matching bases. The CDR3 spans 13 residues. CDR1 is LNHDA, CDR2 SQIVND, per germline (reference sequence). The germline V and J ends were trimmed by 6 bases and 4 bases, with 10 bases remaining between them. CDR3 sequence reads: CASSWRGNQPQHF. The CDR3 DNA sequence: TGTGCCAGTAGCTGGCGGGGGAATCAGCCCCAGCATTTT.

This clone was seen only once. V gene TRBV7-3 combines with J gene TRBJ2-2, with 9 bases that match TRBD1. With 5 bases clipped from V and 1 base from J, the junction kept 11 bases outside the gene matches. Germline V gene sequence: CDR1 SGHTA, CDR2 FQGTGA. The CDR3 spans 18 residues. The CDR3 coding sequence is TGTGCCAGCAGCACCTATTCCCGGGACAGGGTGAACACCGGGGAGCTGTTTTTT. It specifies CASSTYSRDRVNTGELFF. Full variable domain (rest looked up from reference TRBV7-3 and TRBJ2-2): GAGVSQTPSNKVTEKGKYVELRCDPISGHTALYWYRQSLGQGPEFLIYFQGTGAADDSGLPNDRFFAVRPEGSVSTLKIQRTERGDSAVYLCASSTYSRDRVNTGELFFGEGSRLTVL.

The V gene is TRBV7-9, the J gene TRBJ1-2, with 8 bases identical to TRBD1. The V and J ends lost 5 bases and 8 bases, in that order; junction bases with no gene match: 7. Germline V gene data show CDR1 as SEHNR and CDR2 as FQNEAQ (reference sequence). The CDR3 covers 13 residues. The CDR3, as DNA: TGTGCCAGCAGCCGGGAACAGGGGGTCGGCTACACCTTC. Its protein is CASSREQGVGYTF.

This chain's CDR3 is CASSFREGHNEQFF. CDR3 nucleotides: TGTGCCAGCAGTTTTCGGGAGGGTCACAATGAGCAGTTCTTC. This rearrangement joins TRBV28 to TRBJ2-1, with 8 bases aligning to TRBD2. The CDR3 totals 14 residues. The ends lost 3 bases at V and 5 bases at J; junction bases unmatched: 3. Germline loops: CDR1 MDHEN, CDR2 SYDVKM.